Following are 27 T cell receptor beta chains from one sample sequenced in a study of human T cells and chemical hapten exposure. One entry per CDR3 protein results from TCRdb running MiXCR on the 5' RACE reads. Of over 95,000 distinct CDR3 sequences listed, around 20% were seen once; the top ten hold around 3%. RNA extraction used unfractionated whole blood as the source of total RNA. All receptors derive from a human donor in good health.

CDR3 sequence (DNA): TGTGCCAGCAGTTACTCGGGACAGGCAACCTATAATTCACCCCTCCACTTT. Translated: CASSYSGQATYNSPLHF. This sequence joins TRBV6-5 and TRBJ1-6; 8 bases align to TRBD1. The CDR3 length is 17 residues. With 0 bases clipped from V and 2 bases from J, the junction kept 3 bases outside the gene matches. From germline, CDR1 is MNHEY and CDR2 SVGAGI.

This clonotype came up a few times. The CDR3 loop is CASRRTAGPGAFF. The CDR3 coding sequence is TGTGCCAGCAGGAGGACTGCGGGGCCAGGGGCTTTCTTT. The chain has TRBV6-5 and TRBJ1-1, with a weak D call TRBD1 (5 bases). In germline, CDR1 is MNHEY, CDR2 SVGAGI. This CDR3 region has 13 residues. V dropped 6 bases and J dropped 11 bases, with 19 bases sitting between them.

This chain links TRBV5-4 with TRBJ2-2; D is possibly TRBD1 or TRBD2 (5 bases each). Germline CDR1 and CDR2: SGHNT and YYREEE (reference sequence). Trimming removed 6 bases from V and 5 bases from J, with 20 bases in between. CDR3 length equals 16 residues. The CDR3 DNA reads TGTGCCAGCAATAGTGGGACCCGGCAATCTACCGGGGAGCTGTTTTTT. The encoded protein is CASNSGTRQSTGELFF.

The chain recombines TRBV6-1 with TRBJ1-2; 9 bases map to TRBD1. Germline trimming cut 2 bases from V and 5 bases from J; bases unmatched to any gene: 6. Germline CDR1 is MNHNS and CDR2 is SASEGT. This CDR3 has 15 residues. CDR3 nucleotides: TGTGCCAGCAGTGAAAGGGGGACAGGGATTTATGGCTACACCTTC. The encoded protein is CASSERGTGIYGYTF.

This clonotype occurred a few times. The chain has TRBV19 and TRBJ1-5, with 8 nucleotides matching TRBD1. V lost 3 bases, J lost 0 bases, and 10 bases stayed unmatched. There are 18 residues in the CDR3. Germline-derived CDR1 and CDR2 are LNHDA and SQIVND (reference sequence). The CDR3 spells CASSIPRTGPSSNQPQHF. The CDR3 DNA reads TGTGCCAGTAGTATCCCTCGGACAGGGCCGAGTAGCAATCAGCCCCAGCATTTT.

This clonotype was found once. The chain recombines TRBV10-3 with TRBJ2-1; TRBD1 might be the D (6 bases). This CDR3 comprises 12 residues. CDR1 is ENHRY and CDR2 is SYGVKD in the germline V gene. V lost 8 bases to trimming and J lost 8 bases, with 13 bases between them. CDR3 sequence (DNA): TGTGCCATCTCCTTCAGGGGCGATGAGCAGTTCTTC. Translation gives CAISFRGDEQFF.

This clonotype occurred once. The rearrangement uses TRBV5-8 and TRBJ1-5, with a possible D match to TRBD1 (6 bases). This CDR3 has 16 amino acids. The germline V gene has CDR1 SGHTS and CDR2 YDEGEE. Between the trimmed V and J ends, which lost 4 bases and 5 bases, there was a span of 19 bases. CDR3 region: CASSVRIGGVDQPQHF. For the CDR3, the DNA is TGTGCCAGCAGCGTGCGCATTGGGGGCGTAGATCAGCCCCAGCATTTT.

V is TRBV20-1 and J is TRBJ1-4; D gene ambiguous. Germline lookup yields CDR1 DFQATT and CDR2 SNEGSKA (reference sequence). This CDR3 is built from 12 residues. V dropped 4 bases and J dropped 8 bases, with 11 bases sitting between them. DNA for the CDR3: TGCAGTGCTATCGGCGGGCTGGAAAAACTGTTTTTT. This gives the protein CSAIGGLEKLFF.

V is TRBV12-3 or TRBV12-4 and J is TRBJ1-3; 8 bases match TRBD1. J gave up 0 bases and V 6 bases, and 7 bases lay outside the gene matches. There are 16 residues in the CDR3. The CDR3 nucleotides read TGTGCCAGCAGCTCGACAGGGGACTTCTCTGGAAACACCATATATTTT. This sequence encodes CASSSTGDFSGNTIYF.

This clonotype was counted between two and nine times. The rearrangement links TRBV5-1 to TRBJ2-1, with D tentatively TRBD1 or TRBD2 (5 bases each). With 4 bases removed from V and 4 bases from J, the gap between germline ends came to 15 bases. The CDR3 runs to 15 residues. Germline values: CDR1 SGHRS, CDR2 YFSETQ. CDR3 DNA: TGCGCCAGCAGCCCCGAGGGGCTGAGTTACAATGAGCAGTTCTTC. Translated, it gives CASSPEGLSYNEQFF.

V usage is TRBV11-2 and J usage is TRBJ2-7; the D is unclear. Trimming shortened V by 0 bases and J by 5 bases, and 8 bases separated the two germline ends. CDR3 size: 13 residues. Germline V gives CDR1 SGHAT, CDR2 FQNNGV. CDR3 nucleotide sequence: TGTGCCAGCAGCTTAGATCCAGGCAACGAGCAGTACTTC. This gives the protein CASSLDPGNEQYF. The full variable domain, completed using reference TRBV11-2 and TRBJ2-7, is EAGVAQSPRYKIIEKRQSVAFWCNPISGHATLYWYQQILGQGPKLLIQFQNNGVVDDSQLPKDRFSAERLKGVDSTLKIQPAKLEDSAVYLCASSLDPGNEQYFGPGTRLTVT.

This clonotype showed up just once. The chain couples TRBV6-2 or TRBV6-3 to TRBJ2-3, with 14 bases that match TRBD2. Germline CDR1 is MNHEY and CDR2 is SVGEGT. CDR3 size: 18 residues. The J segment lost 0 bases and the V segment lost 5 bases, leaving 7 bases of the junction unmatched. CDR3 amino acids: CASSAGTSGSGSTDTQYF. The CDR3 coding sequence is TGTGCCAGCAGTGCCGGGACTAGCGGGAGTGGGAGCACAGATACGCAGTATTTT.

This clonotype was counted a few times. V and J are TRBV5-8 and TRBJ2-1; D perhaps matches TRBD1 (6 bases). The CDR3 has 14 amino acids. V lost 4 bases and J lost 10, with 18 bases in between. Per germline, CDR1 SGHTS and CDR2 YDEGEE. This CDR3 is CASSPDLGDREQFF. CDR3 DNA: TGTGCCAGCAGCCCGGACTTGGGCGACAGGGAGCAGTTCTTC.

This sequence joins TRBV29-1 and TRBJ2-7; a weak D match, TRBD2 (6 bases). CDR3 length: 14 residues. Trimming removed 0 bases at V and 1 base at J, with 10 bases between. Germline lookup yields CDR1 SQVTM and CDR2 ANQGSEA. DNA of the CDR3: TGCAGCGTTGAAGAGAGAGGGAGGTCCTACGAGCAGTACTTC. Protein product: CSVEERGRSYEQYF.

The V and J genes are TRBV28 and TRBJ1-5, with D uncertain. Trimming shortened V by 5 bases and J by 0 bases, and 2 bases separated the two germline ends. Germline loops: CDR1 MDHEN, CDR2 SYDVKM. The CDR3 runs 12 residues. The CDR3 loop is CASSRSNQPQHF. The CDR3, as DNA: TGTGCCAGCAGTCGTAGCAATCAGCCCCAGCATTTT.

The rearrangement links TRBV27 to TRBJ2-6; no definite D call. The CDR3 spans 20 residues. CDR1 is MNHEY and CDR2 is SMNVEV in the germline V gene (reference sequence). The V end lost 1 base, the J end lost 2 bases, and 21 bases lay between the germline ends. CDR3 sequence (DNA): TGTGCCAGCAGTTTATTCCACAGTGAGATTTTAGTCACTGGGGCCAACGTCCTGACTTTC. Translation: CASSLFHSEILVTGANVLTF. The whole variable domain, remainder taken from reference TRBV27 and TRBJ2-6, is EAQVTQNPRYLITVTGKKLTVTCSQNMNHEYMSWYRQDPGLGLRQIYYSMNVEVTDKGDVPEGYKVSRKEKRNFPLILESPSPNQTSLYFCASSLFHSEILVTGANVLTFGAGSRLTVL.

This clonotype was seen many times. The gene calls are TRBV5-1 and TRBJ1-4; D perhaps matches TRBD1 (6 bases). This CDR3 is built from 17 residues. Trimming removed 6 bases from V and 1 base from J, with 19 bases in between. Germline V gene lookup returns CDR1 SGHRS and CDR2 YFSETQ. CDR3 sequence: CASNSVRGSVTNEKLFF. The DNA of the CDR3 is TGCGCCAGCAACTCCGTCAGGGGCTCGGTAACTAATGAAAAACTGTTTTTT.

This clonotype showed up just a few times. This chain uses TRBV6-2 or TRBV6-3 with TRBJ2-1; D is perhaps TRBD2 (6 bases). Germline loops: CDR1 MNHEY, CDR2 SVGEGT. The CDR3 consists of 17 residues. The V end was cut by 2 bases, the J end by 0 bases, with 14 bases between. As DNA, the CDR3 is TGTGCCAGCAGTTACAGTAGTGACGGGAGCTCCTACAATGAGCAGTTCTTC. Protein product: CASSYSSDGSSYNEQFF.

This clonotype has a handful of counts. V is TRBV4-1 and J is TRBJ2-7; TRBD1 might be the D (6 bases). With 4 bases removed from V and 4 bases from J, the gap between germline ends came to 23 bases. Germline V CDR1 and CDR2: MGHRA, YSYEKL. The CDR3 spans 17 residues. The CDR3 bases are TGCGCCAGCAGCCCCACCCTACACAAGACAGGCCGGTACGAGCAGTACTTC. Translating it yields CASSPTLHKTGRYEQYF.

The chain is built from TRBV27 and TRBJ2-6; 12 positions match TRBD1. The germline CDR1 and CDR2 sequences are MNHEY and SMNVEV (reference sequence). The trim removed 6 bases at V and 2 bases at J, leaving 2 bases unmatched. The CDR3 covers 16 residues. The CDR3 spells CASSGTGGAGANVLTF. CDR3 sequence (DNA): TGTGCCAGCAGCGGGACAGGGGGCGCTGGGGCCAACGTCCTGACTTTC. Based on the CDR3 plus reference TRBV27 and TRBJ2-6, the full variable domain is EAQVTQNPRYLITVTGKKLTVTCSQNMNHEYMSWYRQDPGLGLRQIYYSMNVEVTDKGDVPEGYKVSRKEKRNFPLILESPSPNQTSLYFCASSGTGGAGANVLTFGAGSRLTVL.

The chain employs TRBV5-1 and TRBJ2-7, with TRBD1 as a possible D gene (6 bases). Looked up from germline, CDR1 is SGHRS and CDR2 is YFSETQ. V was trimmed by 10 bases and J by 7 bases, leaving 21 bases between them. This CDR3 region has 13 residues. Here the CDR3 reads CASTGIPKGEQYF. As DNA, the CDR3 is TGCGCCTCCACAGGGATACCTAAGGGGGAGCAGTACTTC. Full variable domain (outside the CDR3, taken from reference TRBV5-1 and TRBJ2-7): KAGVTQTPRYLIKTRGQQVTLSCSPISGHRSVSWYQQTPGQGLQFLFEYFSETQRNKGNFPGRFSGRQFSNSRSEMNVSTLELGDSALYLCASTGIPKGEQYFGPGTRLTVT.

This clonotype was counted many times. The chain carries TRBV3-1 and TRBJ1-2; 7 bases map to TRBD1. The CDR3 contains 14 residues. With V trimmed by 4 bases and J by 2 bases, 4 bases remained unmatched. The germline gives CDR1 LGHDT, CDR2 YNNKEL (reference sequence). The CDR3 loop reads CASSRTGVNYGYTF. Here the CDR3 DNA reads TGTGCCAGCAGCCGGACAGGCGTCAACTATGGCTACACCTTC. Drawing the rest from reference TRBV3-1 and TRBJ1-2, the complete variable domain is DTAVSQTPKYLVTQMGNDKSIKCEQNLGHDTMYWYKQDSKKFLKIMFSYNNKELIINETVPNRFSPKSPDKAHLNLHINSLELGDSAVYFCASSRTGVNYGYTFGSGTRLTVV.

This clonotype was seen a few times. J is TRBJ2-3 and V is TRBV11-2; D is unclear. The CDR3 contains 14 residues. Germline lookup yields CDR1 SGHAT and CDR2 FQNNGV. Trimming took 3 bases from V and 0 from J, leaving 7 bases between them. The CDR3 protein is CASSFQPSTDTQYF. Written as DNA, the CDR3 is TGTGCCAGCAGCTTCCAGCCGAGCACAGATACGCAGTATTTT.

This chain joins TRBV18 and TRBJ1-1; TRBD1 might be the D (5 bases). In germline, CDR1 is KGHSH, CDR2 LQKENI. CDR3 length: 15 amino acids. V was trimmed by 5 bases and J by 2 bases, leaving 15 bases between them. CDR3 protein: CASSSPGWGNTEAFF. In DNA, the CDR3 is TGTGCCAGCTCATCTCCCGGTTGGGGCAACACTGAAGCTTTCTTT.

This clonotype was detected a few times. The CDR3 here is CATSDFLRGNTQYF. The CDR3 DNA reads as TGTGCCACCAGTGATTTTCTACGGGGGAATACGCAGTATTTT. The V gene is TRBV24-1, the J gene TRBJ2-3; tentative D call: TRBD2 (6 bases). The CDR3 contains 14 residues. V gave up 1 base and J gave up 7 bases, with 11 bases separating them. Germline CDR1 reads KGHDR; CDR2 reads SFDVKD.

This clonotype was detected many times. The DNA for the CDR3 is TGCAGCGTGATCCGGGGCACAGCCTACGAGCAGTACTTC. This encodes CSVIRGTAYEQYF. The chain has TRBV29-1 and TRBJ2-7; D possibly matches TRBD1 or TRBD2 (5 bases each). V lost 6 bases, J lost 2 bases, and 14 bases lay in between. In germline, CDR1 is SQVTM, CDR2 ANQGSEA. The CDR3 is made up of 13 amino acids.

This clonotype was seen many times. This rearrangement joins TRBV20-1 to TRBJ1-1; D gene unclear. The CDR3 consists of 12 residues. Germline V gives CDR1 DFQATT, CDR2 SNEGSKA (reference sequence). V was cut by 3 bases and J by 1 base, with 6 bases left in between. In DNA, the CDR3 is TGCAGTGCTAGCCCCAGGAACACTGAAGCTTTCTTT. Translating gives CSASPRNTEAFF.